These 17 T cell receptor beta chains were all obtained from the same sample, sequenced in a study of shared clonotypes between healthy human individuals. Data came from immunoSEQ multiplex PCR; TCRdb stores just in-frame clones and leaves some out. The table has around 1.5 million clones, 98% seen once; the top ten hold less than 0.55%. The sequenced sample consisted of naive CD4+ T cells sorted from blood. Noted subset: CD45RA+ positively selected. These receptors were taken from a man in his thirties or forties in good health.

The V call is TRBV18, the J call TRBJ2-1; weak D call: TRBD2 (5 bases). Trimming shortened V by 2 bases and J by 1 base, and 12 bases separated the two germline ends. Germline V gene data show CDR1 as KGHSH and CDR2 as LQKENI. The CDR3 totals 16 residues. The CDR3 loop reads CASSPKRGDSYNEQFF. In DNA, the CDR3 is TGTGCCAGCTCACCAAAACGGGGTGATTCCTACAATGAGCAGTTCTTC.

V usage is TRBV5-4 and J usage is TRBJ2-7, with D possibly matching TRBD2 (6 bases). Deletions cut 3 bases from V and 0 bases from J, with 13 bases between. Germline assignment: CDR1 SGHNT and CDR2 YYREEE (reference sequence). The CDR3 totals 15 residues. The CDR3 loop reads CASSSGTVSSYEQYF. The CDR3 DNA follows: TGTGCCAGCAGCTCGGGGACTGTCAGCTCCTACGAGCAGTACTTC. The variable domain in full, with the rest retrieved from reference TRBV5-4 and TRBJ2-7, is ETGVTQSPTHLIKTRGQQVTLRCSSQSGHNTVSWYQQALGQGPQFIFQYYREEENGRGNFPPRFSGLQFPNYSSELNVNALELDDSALYLCASSSGTVSSYEQYFGPGTRLTVT.

V gene TRBV19 combines with J gene TRBJ1-2, with no clear D. Germline assignment: CDR1 LNHDA and CDR2 SQIVND (reference sequence). The CDR3 is 14 amino acids. The V end was cut by 1 base, the J end by 4 bases, with 10 bases between. CDR3 loop: CASSIGSGLYGYTF. In DNA, the CDR3 is TGTGCCAGTAGTATAGGCTCAGGCCTCTATGGCTACACCTTC. Filled out from reference TRBV19 and TRBJ1-2, the complete variable domain reads DGGITQSPKYLFRKEGQNVTLSCEQNLNHDAMYWYRQDPGQGLRLIYYSQIVNDFQKGDIAEGYSVSREKKESFPLTVTSAQKNPTAFYLCASSIGSGLYGYTFGSGTRLTVV.

The chain combines TRBV27 with TRBJ2-3, with a tentative D call TRBD2 (6 bases). This CDR3 spans 15 amino acids. Deletions cut 10 bases from V and 7 bases from J, with 24 bases between. Germline V gives CDR1 MNHEY, CDR2 SMNVEV (reference sequence). The CDR3, as DNA: TGTGCCACCCTCCCCCAGGGACTCTATCCTTATACGCAGTATTTT. It is translated as CATLPQGLYPYTQYF.

This clone appeared once. The J gene is TRBJ2-2, the V gene TRBV7-3, with a tentative D call TRBD1 (5 bases). The CDR3 runs 15 residues. Germline CDR1 SGHTA, CDR2 FQGTGA. V lost 3 bases, J lost 1 base, and 9 bases lay in between. The CDR3 bases are TGTGCCAGCAGCTTTCAGGGAATGAACACCGGGGAGCTGTTTTTT. Protein product: CASSFQGMNTGELFF.

The J gene is TRBJ2-1, the V gene TRBV4-1; the D gene could be TRBD1 or TRBD2 (5 bases each). V lost 4 bases and J 10 bases, leaving 17 bases between the germline ends. CDR1 MGHRA and CDR2 YSYEKL come from the germline V gene. CDR3 size: 14 residues. The chain's CDR3 is CASSRDGDPGEQFF. The CDR3, as DNA: TGCGCCAGCAGCCGGGACGGGGACCCTGGGGAGCAGTTCTTC.

Notes on this clone: Sequence at one end of the junction differs from germline and may be a read error. The rearrangement joins TRBV25-1 to TRBJ2-5; D possibly uses TRBD1 or TRBD2 (5 bases each). The CDR3 length is 11 residues. Germline CDR1 reads MGHDK; CDR2 reads SYGVNS. In nucleotides, the CDR3 is TGTGCCAGCAGTGAAAGGGACCTCCTAAACTTC. It codes for CASSERDLLNF.

The chain uses TRBV9 and TRBJ2-5; the match to TRBD1 covers 7 bases. J was trimmed by 2 bases and V by 6 bases; bases with no gene match: 7. In germline, CDR1 is SGDLS, CDR2 YYNGEE. This CDR3 has 14 residues. CDR3 region: CASTQGTTQETQYF. Written as DNA, the CDR3 is TGTGCCAGCACACAGGGGACAACGCAAGAGACCCAGTACTTC.

Note on this clone: The sample holds other DNA sequences that translate to the same CDR3. The chain uses TRBV19 and TRBJ2-3; D is uncertain. The CDR3 contains 12 residues. Germline assignment: CDR1 LNHDA and CDR2 SQIVND (reference sequence). Trimming took 6 bases from V and 0 from J, leaving 4 bases between them. In nucleotides, the CDR3 is TGTGCCAGTAGCCCTAGCACAGATACGCAGTATTTT. It encodes CASSPSTDTQYF.

This chain uses TRBV19 with TRBJ2-4; D not certain. The CDR3 has 13 amino acids. Germline loops: CDR1 LNHDA, CDR2 SQIVND (reference sequence). V shed 8 bases and J shed 0 bases, with 8 bases lying between them. The CDR3 region has the DNA TGTGCCAGTGCCGATCTAGCCAAAAACATTCAGTACTTC. Protein product: CASADLAKNIQYF. Full variable domain (outside the CDR3, taken from reference TRBV19 and TRBJ2-4): DGGITQSPKYLFRKEGQNVTLSCEQNLNHDAMYWYRQDPGQGLRLIYYSQIVNDFQKGDIAEGYSVSREKKESFPLTVTSAQKNPTAFYLCASADLAKNIQYFGAGTRLSVL.

This chain links TRBV4-3 with TRBJ2-3, with TRBD2 matching over 14 bases. Germline trimming cut 1 base from V and 5 bases from J; bases unmatched to any gene: 11. This CDR3 is built from 19 residues. CDR1 and CDR2 from the germline V gene are LGHNA and YSLEER. CDR3 sequence (DNA): TGCGCCAGCAGCCAAGGAATTGAAGTGGGACTAGCGGGAGTAGATACGCAGTATTTT. This codes for CASSQGIEVGLAGVDTQYF.

The chain has TRBV10-3 and TRBJ1-2; D uncertain. CDR1 is ENHRY and CDR2 is SYGVKD in the germline V gene. The CDR3 is 16 amino acids. V lost 0 bases and J 2 bases, leaving 13 bases between the germline ends. In DNA form, the CDR3 reads TGTGCCATCAGTGAGTCGATACGTGGAGAGAACTATGGCTACACCTTC. This encodes CAISESIRGENYGYTF.

The chain links TRBV25-1 to TRBJ2-3, with TRBD2 matching 8 bases. The J segment lost 2 bases and the V segment lost 3 bases, leaving 4 bases of the junction unmatched. The CDR3 is made up of 15 amino acids. Germline V CDR1 and CDR2: MGHDK, SYGVNS. The CDR3 DNA reads TGTGCCAGCAGTGATTTAGCGGGATTCACAGATACGCAGTATTTT. Translating gives CASSDLAGFTDTQYF.

As regards this clone: Other DNA sequences from this sample encode an identical CDR3 as well. The chain couples TRBV9 to TRBJ2-7; D is possibly TRBD1 (6 bases). V was shortened by 0 bases and J by 3 bases, with 10 bases between the two germline ends. Per germline, CDR1 SGDLS and CDR2 YYNGEE. The CDR3 covers 14 residues. CDR3 loop: CASSVGTVSYEQYF. CDR3 nucleotide sequence: TGTGCCAGCAGCGTAGGGACAGTGAGCTACGAGCAGTACTTC.

The chain combines TRBV7-8 with TRBJ2-7; 13 bases are shared with TRBD2. The J segment lost 7 bases and the V segment lost 4 bases, leaving 7 bases of the junction unmatched. Looked up from germline, CDR1 is SGHVS and CDR2 is FQNEAQ. This CDR3 region has 15 residues. The CDR3 DNA reads TGTGCCAGCAGCTCCGGACTAGCGGGAGCCGGAGAGCAGTACTTC. As protein: CASSSGLAGAGEQYF.

This chain joins TRBV5-1 and TRBJ2-1; 10 bases line up with TRBD1. The CDR3 runs 15 residues. V was clipped by 4 bases and J by 15 bases; unmatched bases: 16. Germline-derived CDR1 and CDR2 are SGHRS and YFSETQ. CDR3 in DNA: TGCGCCAGCAGCAAAGGGACAGGGGATTCCCAACTTCCGTTCTTC. It specifies CASSKGTGDSQLPFF.

V and J are TRBV19 and TRBJ2-3, with 9 nucleotides matching TRBD2. The ends lost 6 bases at V and 2 bases at J; junction bases unmatched: 9. The CDR3 is 16 amino acids. Germline lookup yields CDR1 LNHDA and CDR2 SQIVND (reference sequence). The CDR3 loop reads CASRRAGGGATDTQYF. CDR3 nucleotide sequence: TGTGCCAGTAGACGAGCGGGAGGCGGGGCCACAGATACGCAGTATTTT.